Shown below are 15 T cell receptor beta chains from a single sample sequenced in a study of shared clonotypes between healthy human individuals. Profiling relied on immunoSEQ multiplex PCR, and the TCRdb table lists in-frame clones only, not all of them. The repertoire has approximately 1.5 million clones, approximately 98.5% of them found once; the top ten carry 0.36%. The sample was naive CD4+ T cells sorted from blood. Subset defined: CD45RA+ positively selected. The receptors were gathered from a man younger than 40 in good health.

The rearrangement uses TRBV10-2 and TRBJ2-1; no definite D call. CDR3 length equals 12 residues. Trimming stripped 2 bases from V and 4 bases from J, with 3 bases between. CDR1 WSHSY and CDR2 SAAADI come from the germline V gene. The CDR3 reads CASSEAYNEQFF. In DNA form, the CDR3 reads TGCGCCAGCAGTGAGGCGTACAATGAGCAGTTCTTC.

The chain has TRBV25-1 and TRBJ1-2; TRBD1 might be the D (6 bases). Per the germline V gene, CDR1 is MGHDK and CDR2 is SYGVNS. Trimming took off 4 bases at V and 2 bases at J, with 8 bases between the two ends. The CDR3 spans 13 residues. CDR3 sequence: CASSVQGNYGYTF. CDR3 sequence (DNA): TGTGCCAGCAGTGTACAGGGAAACTATGGCTACACCTTC.

The chain has TRBV27 and TRBJ2-5; weak D call: TRBD2 (6 bases). This CDR3 has 17 residues. From germline, CDR1 is MNHEY and CDR2 SMNVEV (reference sequence). V lost 0 bases and J 2 bases, leaving 16 bases between the germline ends. The CDR3 coding sequence is TGTGCCAGCAGTTTATCCCGCAGCGGGCGCGGTCAAGAGACCCAGTACTTC. Translating gives CASSLSRSGRGQETQYF.

With respect to this clone: One end of the junction varies from germline; a read error may be responsible. The same CDR3 arises from other DNA sequences in this sample as well. V is TRBV29-1 and J is TRBJ2-5; D might be TRBD1 or TRBD2, each matching 5 bases. Germline V CDR1 and CDR2: SQVTM, ANQGSEA. The CDR3 has 12 amino acids. The CDR3 reads CSVEGAEETQYF. In DNA, the CDR3 is TGCAGCGTGGAAGGGGCGGAGGAAACCCAGTACTTC.

This clone was detected only once. The CDR3 bases are TGTGCCAGTAGTCACCGGCATGAGCAGTTCTTC. Translation gives CASSHRHEQFF. This chain links TRBV19 with TRBJ2-1; unclear D gene. The V gene's germline CDR1 is LNHDA and CDR2 SQIVND (reference sequence). Trimming stripped 5 bases from V and 8 bases from J, with 7 bases between. CDR3 size: 11 residues.

V usage is TRBV5-1 and J usage is TRBJ2-1; D is perhaps TRBD2 (5 bases). V was clipped by 4 bases and J by 2 bases, with 16 bases between them. The germline V gene encodes CDR1 SGHRS and CDR2 YFSETQ. The CDR3 sequence is 16 residues long. CDR3 coding DNA: TGCGCCAGCAGCCCGTCGCTGGGCGGGCCCTACAATGAGCAGTTCTTC. Its translation is CASSPSLGGPYNEQFF.

The chain couples TRBV30 to TRBJ2-1, with 8 bases lining up with TRBD1. Losses at the gene ends were 4 bases for V and 0 bases for J; bases not matched to a gene: 2. From germline, CDR1 is GTSNPN and CDR2 SVGIG (reference sequence). The length of the CDR3 is 14 residues. CDR3 nucleotide sequence: TGTGCCTGGATTGGACAGGGCTCCTACAATGAGCAGTTCTTC. Translated, it gives CAWIGQGSYNEQFF.

The J gene is TRBJ1-5, the V gene TRBV19, with unresolved D. In germline, CDR1 is LNHDA, CDR2 SQIVND (reference sequence). V lost 10 bases, J lost 3 bases, and 13 bases lay in between. The CDR3 covers 13 residues. The CDR3 DNA reads TGTGCCACCAAGTCGGACTCCAATCAGCCCCAGCATTTT. Translating it yields CATKSDSNQPQHF.

The V and J genes are TRBV7-2 and TRBJ2-7, with TRBD2 matching 7 bases. CDR3 length: 16 amino acids. J lost 0 bases, V lost 1 base, and 6 bases had no gene match. Germline V lookup: CDR1 SGHTA, CDR2 FQGNSA. The CDR3 sequence: CASSLGSGGASYEQYF. For the CDR3, the DNA is TGTGCCAGCAGCTTAGGGTCGGGGGGAGCCTCCTACGAGCAGTACTTC. Full variable domain (remainder filled in from reference TRBV7-2 and TRBJ2-7): GAGVSQSPSNKVTEKGKDVELRCDPISGHTALYWYRQSLGQGLEFLIYFQGNSAPDKSGLPSDRFSAERTGGSVSTLTIQRTQQEDSAVYLCASSLGSGGASYEQYFGPGTRLTVT.

This clone showed up just once. The V call is TRBV2, the J call TRBJ1-1, with 8 positions matching TRBD1. Per the germline V gene, CDR1 is SNHLY and CDR2 is FYNNEI. This CDR3 has 13 residues. J lost 4 bases, V lost 3 bases, and 1 base had no gene match. CDR3 DNA: TGTGCCAGCAGTGAGCAGGGGGCCACTGAAGCTTTCTTT. Translation: CASSEQGATEAFF.

Concerning this clone: The identical CDR3 is also encoded by other nucleotide sequences in the sample. This sequence joins TRBV5-1 and TRBJ1-1, with unresolved D. The CDR3 has 13 amino acids. Germline V gives CDR1 SGHRS, CDR2 YFSETQ. V lost 4 bases to trimming and J lost 2 bases, with 9 bases between them. The CDR3: CASSLDPNTEAFF. CDR3 in DNA: TGCGCCAGCAGCCTGGACCCAAACACTGAAGCTTTCTTT.

V usage is TRBV7-8 and J usage is TRBJ1-3; no clear D gene. This CDR3 spans 14 amino acids. Trimming cost V 5 bases and J 3 bases, with 11 bases left between them. CDR1 is SGHVS and CDR2 is FQNEAQ in the germline V gene. Here the CDR3 reads CASSPAGGGNTIYF. CDR3 coding DNA: TGTGCCAGCAGCCCGGCGGGAGGTGGAAACACCATATATTTT.

CDR3 loop: CASRRIQGAHGYTF. CDR3 DNA sequence: TGTGCCAGCAGGCGGATACAGGGGGCTCATGGCTACACCTTC. The chain carries TRBV2 and TRBJ1-2; 9 bases match TRBD1. Looked up from germline, CDR1 is SNHLY and CDR2 is FYNNEI. The V gene end was trimmed by 6 bases and the J gene end by 6 bases; junction bases not matched to a gene: 8. The CDR3 has 14 residues.

The chain has TRBV4-2 and TRBJ2-5; 9 nucleotides line up with TRBD2. Germline loops: CDR1 LGHNA, CDR2 YNFKEQ. V gave up 1 base and J gave up 0 bases; unmatched junction bases: 3. The CDR3 spans 16 residues. The CDR3 DNA reads as TGTGCCAGCAGCCAAGCCCAGCGGGAGGACCAAGAGACCCAGTACTTC. Translated: CASSQAQREDQETQYF.

The chain employs TRBV29-1 and TRBJ2-1; the D gene is possibly TRBD2 (6 bases). The CDR3 spans 14 residues. Deletions cut 6 bases from V and 0 bases from J, with 12 bases between. The germline V gene encodes CDR1 SQVTM and CDR2 ANQGSEA. CDR3 residues: CSVHRDSSYNEQFF. DNA for the CDR3: TGCAGCGTACACCGGGACTCCTCCTACAATGAGCAGTTCTTC.